This is a list of T cell receptor beta chains from one sample in a study of T cell repertoires in cytomegalovirus infection. Their antigens remain unidentified. MiXCR, run by TCRdb on the reads, gives a single entry per CDR3 protein. This table has 380,000 or so distinct CDR3 sequences, about 32% appearing once. The input for sequencing was cultured PBMCs, taken from culture after CMV antigen stimulation. The source of these receptors is a human donor in good health (CMV status not recorded). Some clones in this sample may be carry-over from other donors' samples. Each CDR3 is given with its conserved first and last residue. The D gene is left open where the match is weak. A clone size is listed for some rows: how often the clone was seen (once, few, many), or a class if it is expanded.

clone size | D gene | J gene | V gene | CDR3 DNA | CDR3 protein
NA | TRBD1 | TRBJ1-5 | TRBV19 | TGTGCCAGTAGTATAGGGGGACAGGGGAATCAGCCCCAGCATTTT | CASSIGGQGNQPQHF
once | NA | TRBJ1-1 | TRBV6-1 | TGTGCCAGCCGTCGAGGTTTGGGGCCTGAAGCTTTCTTT | CASRRGLGPEAFF
many | NA | TRBJ1-4 | TRBV7-2 | TGTGCCAGCAGCTCCGACTTGGCTAAGCTGTTTTTT | CASSSDLAKLFF
NA | TRBD1 | TRBJ1-1 | TRBV6-5 | TGTGCCAGCAGTTACGGGACAGGGATCGCTTTCTTT | CASSYGTGIAFF
few | NA | TRBJ1-4 | TRBV15 | TGTGCCACCAGCAGAGATACCCAGGGGACTGAAAAACTGTTTTTT | CATSRDTQGTEKLFF
few | NA | TRBJ2-1 | TRBV4-2 | TGTGCCAGCAGCCAAGATCGGCATCATGAGCAGTTCTTC | CASSQDRHHEQFF
NA | NA | TRBJ2-1 | TRBV11-1 | TGTGCCAGCAGCTTCACCAGGGGCGGGAGTGTTGATGAGCAGTTCTTC | CASSFTRGGSVDEQFF
few | TRBD2 | TRBJ2-4 | TRBV7-2 | TGTGCCAGCAGCTTTCTTGGCGGGAGCCAAAACATTCAGTACTTC | CASSFLGGSQNIQYF
NA | TRBD1 | TRBJ2-7 | TRBV6-6 | TGTGCCAGCCAATGGGACAGGTCCTACGAGCAGTACTTC | CASQWDRSYEQYF
NA | TRBD2 | TRBJ2-2 | TRBV6-4 | TGTGCCAGCAGTGAACTAGCGGGAGGTACCACCGGGGAGCTGTTTTTT | CASSELAGGTTGELFF
NA | NA | TRBJ2-3 | TRBV12-3/TRBV12-4 | TGTGCCAGCAGTTTAGTAGGCCATACGCAGTATTTT | CASSLVGHTQYF
NA | TRBD1 | TRBJ2-5 | TRBV29-1 | TGCAGCGTTCAACAGGGGGCAGATGAGACCCAGTACTTC | CSVQQGADETQYF
few | TRBD1 | TRBJ1-1 | TRBV4-1 | TGCGCCAGCAGCCAGACAGGGTCTACTGAAGCTTTCTTT | CASSQTGSTEAFF
many | NA | TRBJ1-2 | TRBV7-2 | TGTGCCAGCAGCTTAAGGCAGGGGTGGGGCTACACCTTC | CASSLRQGWGYTF
NA | NA | TRBJ1-2 | TRBV4-1 | TGCGCCAGCAGCCCGACAGGTCTGAACTATGGCTACACCTTC | CASSPTGLNYGYTF
few | NA | TRBJ2-3 | TRBV7-2 | TGTGCCAGCAGACCCCCGGGACTCAGCACAGATACGCAGTATTTT | CASRPPGLSTDTQYF
many | TRBD1 | TRBJ2-1 | TRBV7-9 | TGTGCCAGCAGCTTAGCACAGGGGGCCTACAATGAGCAGTTCTTC | CASSLAQGAYNEQFF
many | TRBD2 | TRBJ2-1 | TRBV7-6 | TGTGCCAGCAGCTTAGTTCGGAAGTTAGCTAGCGGGAGTAATGAGCAGTTCTTC | CASSLVRKLASGSNEQFF
many | NA | TRBJ2-5 | TRBV7-2 | TGTGCCAGCAGCTTGAACAGGGAAGAGACCCAGTACTTC | CASSLNREETQYF
few | TRBD2 | TRBJ2-1 | TRBV27 | TGTGCCAGCAGTTTAGAGGCGGGACTAGGATACAATGAGCAGTTCTTC | CASSLEAGLGYNEQFF
many | TRBD2 | TRBJ2-1 | TRBV28 | TGTGCCAGCAGTTTTTCCGGACTAGCGGGAGGTAGCTCCTACAATGAGCAGTTCTTC | CASSFSGLAGGSSYNEQFF
few | TRBD1 | TRBJ1-1 | TRBV15 | TGTGCCACCAGCAGACAGGGGGCCTCGAACACTGAAGCTTTCTTT | CATSRQGASNTEAFF
few | TRBD2 | TRBJ2-1 | TRBV20-1 | TGCAGTGCTAGAGACGCGGGAGGGCCGGGCAATGAGCAGTTCTTC | CSARDAGGPGNEQFF
few | TRBD1 | TRBJ1-5 | TRBV19 | TGTGCCAGTACCTCGGACAGGGGGCCCAATCAGCCCCAGCATTTT | CASTSDRGPNQPQHF
once | NA | TRBJ2-5 | TRBV4-1 | TGCGCCAGCAGCTTTGAGTGGGGGACCCAGTACTTC | CASSFEWGTQYF
NA | NA | TRBJ1-2 | TRBV20-1 | TGCAGTGCCGCCCTGGGTGGGGGCTATGGCTACACCTTC | CSAALGGGYGYTF